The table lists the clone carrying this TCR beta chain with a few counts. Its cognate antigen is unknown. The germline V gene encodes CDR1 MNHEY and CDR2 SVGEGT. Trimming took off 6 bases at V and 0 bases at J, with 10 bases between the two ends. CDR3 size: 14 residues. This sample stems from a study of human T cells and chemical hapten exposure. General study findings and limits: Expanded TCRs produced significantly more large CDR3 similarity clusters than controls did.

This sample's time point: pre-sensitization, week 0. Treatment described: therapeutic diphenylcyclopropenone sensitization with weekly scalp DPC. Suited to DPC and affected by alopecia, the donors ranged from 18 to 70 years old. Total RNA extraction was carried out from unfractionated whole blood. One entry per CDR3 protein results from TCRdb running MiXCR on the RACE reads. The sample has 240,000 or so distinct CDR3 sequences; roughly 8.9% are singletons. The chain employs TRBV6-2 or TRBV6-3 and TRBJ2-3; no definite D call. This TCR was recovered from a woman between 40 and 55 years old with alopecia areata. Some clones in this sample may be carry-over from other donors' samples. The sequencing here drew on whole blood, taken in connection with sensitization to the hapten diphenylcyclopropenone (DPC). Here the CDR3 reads CASRITSSTDTQYF. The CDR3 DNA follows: TGTGCCAGCAGGATCACCTCTAGCACAGATACGCAGTATTTT.